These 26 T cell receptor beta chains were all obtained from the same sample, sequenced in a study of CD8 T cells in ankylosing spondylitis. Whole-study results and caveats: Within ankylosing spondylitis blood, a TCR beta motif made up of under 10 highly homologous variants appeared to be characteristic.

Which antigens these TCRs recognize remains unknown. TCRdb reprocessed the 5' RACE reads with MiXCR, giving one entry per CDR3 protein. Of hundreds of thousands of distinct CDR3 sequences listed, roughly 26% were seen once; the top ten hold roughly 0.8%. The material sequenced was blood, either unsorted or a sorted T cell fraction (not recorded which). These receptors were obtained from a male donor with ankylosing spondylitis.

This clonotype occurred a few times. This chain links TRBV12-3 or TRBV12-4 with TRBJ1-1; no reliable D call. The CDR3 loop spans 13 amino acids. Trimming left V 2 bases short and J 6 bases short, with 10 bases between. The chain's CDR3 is CASSLLGYAEAFF. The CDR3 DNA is TGTGCCAGCAGTTTATTAGGTTATGCTGAAGCTTTCTTT.

CDR3 residues: CATSRDPVSYEQYF. Here the CDR3 DNA reads TGTGCCACCAGCAGAGATCCAGTCTCCTACGAGCAGTACTTC. This rearrangement joins TRBV15 to TRBJ2-7; D unresolved. CDR1 is LNHNV and CDR2 is YYDKDF in the germline V gene (reference sequence). Trimming took 0 bases from V and 0 from J, leaving 6 bases between them. The CDR3 length is 14 residues.

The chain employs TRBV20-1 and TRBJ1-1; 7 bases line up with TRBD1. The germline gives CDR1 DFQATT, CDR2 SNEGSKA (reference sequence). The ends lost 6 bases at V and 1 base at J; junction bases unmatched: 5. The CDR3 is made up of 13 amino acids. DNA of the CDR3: TGCAGTGCCGTGGACAGGACGAACACTGAAGCTTTCTTT. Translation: CSAVDRTNTEAFF.

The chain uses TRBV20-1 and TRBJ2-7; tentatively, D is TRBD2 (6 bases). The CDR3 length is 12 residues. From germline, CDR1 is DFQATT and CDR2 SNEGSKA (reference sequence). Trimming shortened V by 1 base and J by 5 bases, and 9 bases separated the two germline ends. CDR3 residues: CSARAGVDEQYF. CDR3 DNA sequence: TGCAGTGCTAGAGCGGGAGTGGACGAGCAGTACTTC.

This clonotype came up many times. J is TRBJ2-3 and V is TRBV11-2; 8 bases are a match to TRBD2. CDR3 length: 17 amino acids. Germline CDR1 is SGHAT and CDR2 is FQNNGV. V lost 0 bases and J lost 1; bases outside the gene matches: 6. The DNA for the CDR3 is TGTGCCAGCAGCTTAGAATCCCTAGCGGGCCGCACAGATACGCAGTATTTT. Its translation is CASSLESLAGRTDTQYF.

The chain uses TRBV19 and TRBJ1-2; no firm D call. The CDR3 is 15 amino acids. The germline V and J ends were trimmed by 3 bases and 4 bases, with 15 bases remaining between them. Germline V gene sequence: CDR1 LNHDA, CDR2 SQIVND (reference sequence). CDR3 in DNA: TGTGCCAGTAGTATTTTGGGCGCGGCAGTCTATGGCTACACCTTC. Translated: CASSILGAAVYGYTF.

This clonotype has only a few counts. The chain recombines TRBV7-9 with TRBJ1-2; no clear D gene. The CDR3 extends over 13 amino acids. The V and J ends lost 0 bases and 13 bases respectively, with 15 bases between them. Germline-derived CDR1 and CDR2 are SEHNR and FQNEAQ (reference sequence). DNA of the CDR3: TGTGCCAGCAGCTTAGCGCCTGCCGTGGCGTTCACCTTC. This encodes CASSLAPAVAFTF.

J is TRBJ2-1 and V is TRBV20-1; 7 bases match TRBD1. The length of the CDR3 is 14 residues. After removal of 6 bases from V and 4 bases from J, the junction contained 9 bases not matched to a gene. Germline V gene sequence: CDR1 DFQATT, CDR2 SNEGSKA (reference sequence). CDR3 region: CSAEGASSYNEQFF. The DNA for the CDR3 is TGCAGTGCCGAGGGGGCTAGTTCTTACAATGAGCAGTTCTTC.

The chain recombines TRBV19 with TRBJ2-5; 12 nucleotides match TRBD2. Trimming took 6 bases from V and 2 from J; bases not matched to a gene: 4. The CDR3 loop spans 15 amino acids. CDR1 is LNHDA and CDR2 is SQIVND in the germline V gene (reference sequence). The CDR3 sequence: CASSLAGGPQETQYF. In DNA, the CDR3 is TGTGCCAGTAGCCTAGCGGGAGGGCCACAAGAGACCCAGTACTTC.

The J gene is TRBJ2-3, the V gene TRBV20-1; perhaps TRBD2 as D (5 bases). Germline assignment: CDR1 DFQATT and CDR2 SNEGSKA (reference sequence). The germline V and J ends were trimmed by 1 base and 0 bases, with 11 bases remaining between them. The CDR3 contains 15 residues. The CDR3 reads CSARVNLASTDTQYF. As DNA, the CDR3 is TGCAGTGCTAGAGTAAACTTAGCGAGCACAGATACGCAGTATTTT.

Written as DNA, the CDR3 is TGCAGTGCAAGGCCAATAACTAGCACAGATACGCAGTATTTT. It encodes CSARPITSTDTQYF. The rearrangement joins TRBV20-1 to TRBJ2-3; no firm D call. The length of the CDR3 is 14 residues. Trimming left V 6 bases short and J 0 bases short, with 13 bases between. Germline lookup yields CDR1 DFQATT and CDR2 SNEGSKA (reference sequence).

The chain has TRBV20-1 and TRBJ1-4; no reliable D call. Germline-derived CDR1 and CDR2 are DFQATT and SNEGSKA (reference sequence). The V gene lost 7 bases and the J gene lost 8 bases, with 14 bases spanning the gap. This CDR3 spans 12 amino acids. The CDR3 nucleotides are TGCAGTGTCACAGCCCACGGGGAAAAACTGTTTTTT. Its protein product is CSVTAHGEKLFF.

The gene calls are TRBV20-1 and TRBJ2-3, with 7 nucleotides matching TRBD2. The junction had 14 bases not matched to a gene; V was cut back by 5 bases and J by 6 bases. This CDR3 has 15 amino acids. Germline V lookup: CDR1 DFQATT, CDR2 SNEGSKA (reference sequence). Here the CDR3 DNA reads TGCAGTGCTGGACCCTTAACGGGAGGACGGGATACGCAGTATTTT. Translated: CSAGPLTGGRDTQYF.

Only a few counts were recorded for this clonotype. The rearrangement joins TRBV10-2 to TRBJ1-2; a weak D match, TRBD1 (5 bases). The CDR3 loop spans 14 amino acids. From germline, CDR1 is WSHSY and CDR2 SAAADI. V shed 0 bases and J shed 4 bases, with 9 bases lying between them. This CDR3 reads CASSESGASYGYTF. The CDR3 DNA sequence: TGCGCCAGCAGTGAGTCCGGGGCCTCCTATGGCTACACCTTC.

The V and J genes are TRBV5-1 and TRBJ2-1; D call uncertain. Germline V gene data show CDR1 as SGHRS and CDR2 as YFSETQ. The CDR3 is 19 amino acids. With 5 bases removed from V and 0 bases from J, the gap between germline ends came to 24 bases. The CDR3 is CASSPELRYGGNSYNEQFF. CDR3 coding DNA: TGCGCCAGCAGTCCCGAGCTCCGTTATGGCGGAAACTCCTACAATGAGCAGTTCTTC.

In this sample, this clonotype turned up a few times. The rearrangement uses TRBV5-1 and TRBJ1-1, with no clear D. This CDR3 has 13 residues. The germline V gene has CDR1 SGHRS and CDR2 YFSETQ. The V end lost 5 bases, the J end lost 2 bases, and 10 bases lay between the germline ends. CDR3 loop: CASRVGLNTEAFF. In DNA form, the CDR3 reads TGCGCCAGCAGGGTCGGGCTCAACACTGAAGCTTTCTTT.

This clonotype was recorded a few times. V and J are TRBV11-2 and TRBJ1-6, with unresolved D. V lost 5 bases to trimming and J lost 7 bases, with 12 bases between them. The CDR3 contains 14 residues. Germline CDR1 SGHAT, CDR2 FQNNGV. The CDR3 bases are TGTGCCAGCAGCGCAGACTGGGCGAATTCACCCCTCCACTTT. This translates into CASSADWANSPLHF.

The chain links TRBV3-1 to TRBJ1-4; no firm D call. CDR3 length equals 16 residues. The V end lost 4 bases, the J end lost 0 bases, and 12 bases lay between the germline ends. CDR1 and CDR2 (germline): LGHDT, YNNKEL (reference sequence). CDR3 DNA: TGTGCCAGCAGCCTCCCCTATGGCGCAACTAATGAAAAACTGTTTTTT. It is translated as CASSLPYGATNEKLFF.

The CDR3 DNA reads as TGTGCCACCAGCCGGGTCGGGTTGGGATCCGGGGAGCTGTTTTTT. It codes for CATSRVGLGSGELFF. The chain uses TRBV15 and TRBJ2-2, with D hard to call. In germline, CDR1 is LNHNV, CDR2 YYDKDF (reference sequence). Trimming took off 5 bases at V and 6 bases at J, with 16 bases between the two ends. The CDR3 loop spans 15 amino acids. Full variable domain (remainder filled in from reference TRBV15 and TRBJ2-2): DAMVIQNPRYQVTQFGKPVTLSCSQTLNHNVMYWYQQKSSQAPKLLFHYYDKDFNNEADTPDNFQSRRPNTSFCFLDIRSPGLGDTAMYLCATSRVGLGSGELFFGEGSRLTVL.

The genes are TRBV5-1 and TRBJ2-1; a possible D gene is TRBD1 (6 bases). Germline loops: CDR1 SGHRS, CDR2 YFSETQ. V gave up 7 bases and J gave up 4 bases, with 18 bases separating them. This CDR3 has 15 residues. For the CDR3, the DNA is TGCGCCAGCCCCCTTGTTGGGGGCCAGTACAATGAGCAGTTCTTC. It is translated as CASPLVGGQYNEQFF.

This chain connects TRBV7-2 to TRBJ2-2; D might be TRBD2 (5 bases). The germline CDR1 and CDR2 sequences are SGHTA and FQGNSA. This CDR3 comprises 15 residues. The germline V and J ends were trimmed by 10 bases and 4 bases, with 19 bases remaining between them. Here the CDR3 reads CATIPSGYFTGELFF. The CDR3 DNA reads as TGTGCCACGATCCCCTCGGGGTATTTCACCGGGGAGCTGTTTTTT.

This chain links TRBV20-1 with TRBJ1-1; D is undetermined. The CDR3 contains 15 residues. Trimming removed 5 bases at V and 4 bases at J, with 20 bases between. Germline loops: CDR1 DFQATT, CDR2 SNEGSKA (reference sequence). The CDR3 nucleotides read TGCAGTGCTGGCGGGCGGGCAGAAGGTAGCACTGAAGCTTTCTTT. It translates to CSAGGRAEGSTEAFF.

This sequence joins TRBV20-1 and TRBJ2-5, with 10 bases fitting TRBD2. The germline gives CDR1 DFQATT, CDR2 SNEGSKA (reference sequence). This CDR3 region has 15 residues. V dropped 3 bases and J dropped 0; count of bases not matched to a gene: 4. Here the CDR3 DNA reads TGCAGTGCTAGTATACTAGCGGGATACCAAGAGACCCAGTACTTC. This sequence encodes CSASILAGYQETQYF.

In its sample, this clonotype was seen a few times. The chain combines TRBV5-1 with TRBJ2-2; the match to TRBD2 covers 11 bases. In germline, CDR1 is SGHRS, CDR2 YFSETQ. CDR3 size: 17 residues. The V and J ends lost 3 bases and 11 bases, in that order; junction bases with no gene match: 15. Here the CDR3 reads CASSSRDSGRAKRELFF. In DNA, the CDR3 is TGCGCCAGCAGCTCCCGGGATAGCGGGAGGGCAAAGAGAGAGCTGTTTTTT.

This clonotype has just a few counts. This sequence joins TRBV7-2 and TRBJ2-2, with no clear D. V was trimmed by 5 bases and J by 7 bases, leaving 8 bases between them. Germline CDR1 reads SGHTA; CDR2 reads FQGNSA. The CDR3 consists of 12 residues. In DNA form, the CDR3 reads TGTGCCAGCAGCCCCGGCATCGGGGAGCTGTTTTTT. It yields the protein CASSPGIGELFF.

Written as DNA, the CDR3 is TGTGCCAGCAGCGGGGGGCAGGGAATCACAGATACGCAGTATTTT. Protein: CASSGGQGITDTQYF. This chain uses TRBV5-4 with TRBJ2-3; the D gene could be TRBD1 or TRBD2 (6 bases each). The germline V gene has CDR1 SGHNT and CDR2 YYREEE (reference sequence). With 4 bases removed from V and 2 bases from J, the gap between germline ends came to 14 bases. The CDR3 spans 15 residues.